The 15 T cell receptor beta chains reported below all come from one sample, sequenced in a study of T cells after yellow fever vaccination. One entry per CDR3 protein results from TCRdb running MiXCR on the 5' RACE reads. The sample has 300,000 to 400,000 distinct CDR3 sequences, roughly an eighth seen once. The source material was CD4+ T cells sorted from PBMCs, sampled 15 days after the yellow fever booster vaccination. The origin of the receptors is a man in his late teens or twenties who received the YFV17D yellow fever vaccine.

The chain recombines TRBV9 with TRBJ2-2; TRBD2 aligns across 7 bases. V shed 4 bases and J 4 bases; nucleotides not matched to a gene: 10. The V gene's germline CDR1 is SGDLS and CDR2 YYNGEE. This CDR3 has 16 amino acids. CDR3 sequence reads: CASSSPRGGVTGELFF. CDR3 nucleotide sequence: TGTGCCAGCAGCTCCCCTCGGGGAGGGGTCACCGGGGAGCTGTTTTTT. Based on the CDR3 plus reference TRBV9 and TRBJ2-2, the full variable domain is DSGVTQTPKHLITATGQRVTLRCSPRSGDLSVYWYQQSLDQGLQFLIQYYNGEERAKGNILERFSAQQFPDLHSELNLSSLELGDSALYFCASSSPRGGVTGELFFGEGSRLTVL.

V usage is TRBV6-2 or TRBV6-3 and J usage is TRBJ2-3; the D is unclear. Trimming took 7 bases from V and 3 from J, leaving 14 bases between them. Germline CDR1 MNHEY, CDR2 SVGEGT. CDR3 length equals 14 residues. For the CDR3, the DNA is TGTGCCAGCAAATCCCGGGCCAGTACAGATACGCAGTATTTT. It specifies CASKSRASTDTQYF.

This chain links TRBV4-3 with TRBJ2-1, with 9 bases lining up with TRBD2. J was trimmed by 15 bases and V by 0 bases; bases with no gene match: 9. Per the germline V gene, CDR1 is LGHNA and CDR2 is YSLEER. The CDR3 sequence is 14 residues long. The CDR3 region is CASSQDGGGGASFF. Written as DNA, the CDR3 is TGCGCCAGCAGCCAAGATGGTGGCGGGGGGGCCTCGTTCTTC.

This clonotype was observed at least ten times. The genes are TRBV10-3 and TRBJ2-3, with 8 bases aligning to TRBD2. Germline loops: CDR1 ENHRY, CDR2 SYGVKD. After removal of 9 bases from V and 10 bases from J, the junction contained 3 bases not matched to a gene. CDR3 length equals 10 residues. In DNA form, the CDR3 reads TGTGCCATGGGGCGGGGGGCGCAGTATTTT. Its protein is CAMGRGAQYF.

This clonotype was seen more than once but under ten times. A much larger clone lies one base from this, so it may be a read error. The CDR3 loop is CASSPPDTGELFF. The CDR3 DNA reads as TGTGCCAGCAGCCCCCCGGACACCGGGGAGCTGTTTTTT. V usage is TRBV13 and J usage is TRBJ2-2; D gene unclear. Between the trimmed V and J ends, which lost 5 bases and 3 bases, there was a span of 7 bases. This CDR3 is built from 13 residues. The germline CDR1 and CDR2 sequences are PRHDT and FYEKMQ (reference sequence).

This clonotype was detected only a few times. The CDR3 reads CASRDGTDSGNTIYF. CDR3 DNA: TGCGCCAGCAGGGATGGGACAGACTCTGGAAACACCATATATTTT. The V and J genes are TRBV5-1 and TRBJ1-3; 7 positions match TRBD1. The CDR3 consists of 15 residues. Germline CDR1 is SGHRS and CDR2 is YFSETQ. After removal of 5 bases from V and 0 bases from J, the junction contained 5 bases not matched to a gene.

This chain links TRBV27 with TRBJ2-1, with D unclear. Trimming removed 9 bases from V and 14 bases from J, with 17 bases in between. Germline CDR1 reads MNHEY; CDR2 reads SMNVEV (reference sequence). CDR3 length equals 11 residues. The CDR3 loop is CASLPGQSEFF. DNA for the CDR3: TGTGCCAGTCTCCCGGGCCAAAGCGAGTTCTTC.

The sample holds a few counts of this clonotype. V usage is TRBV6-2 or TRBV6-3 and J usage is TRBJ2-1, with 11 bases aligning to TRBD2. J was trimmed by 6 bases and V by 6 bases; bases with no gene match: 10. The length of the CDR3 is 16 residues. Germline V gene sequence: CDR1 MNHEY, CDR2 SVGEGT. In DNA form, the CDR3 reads TGTGCCAGCAGAGATAGCGGGGGGGCGAGGGGCAATGAGCAGTTCTTC. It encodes CASRDSGGARGNEQFF.

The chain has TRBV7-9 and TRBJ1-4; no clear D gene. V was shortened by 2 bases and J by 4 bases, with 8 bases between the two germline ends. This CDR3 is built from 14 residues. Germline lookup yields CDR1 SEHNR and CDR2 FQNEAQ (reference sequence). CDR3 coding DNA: TGTGCCAGCAGCTTAAGGCAGGATAATGAAAAACTGTTTTTT. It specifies CASSLRQDNEKLFF.

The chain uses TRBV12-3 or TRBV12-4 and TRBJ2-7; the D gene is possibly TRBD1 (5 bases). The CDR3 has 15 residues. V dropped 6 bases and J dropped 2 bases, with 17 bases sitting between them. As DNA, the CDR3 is TGTGCCAGCAGCCCGATGAGTTTGGGGCCCTACGAGCAGTACTTC. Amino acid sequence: CASSPMSLGPYEQYF.

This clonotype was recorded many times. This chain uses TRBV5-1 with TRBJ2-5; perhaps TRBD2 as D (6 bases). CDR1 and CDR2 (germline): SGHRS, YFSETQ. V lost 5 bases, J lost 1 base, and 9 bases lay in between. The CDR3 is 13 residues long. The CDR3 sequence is CASRPTSQETQYF. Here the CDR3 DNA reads TGCGCCAGCAGACCGACTAGCCAAGAGACCCAGTACTTC.

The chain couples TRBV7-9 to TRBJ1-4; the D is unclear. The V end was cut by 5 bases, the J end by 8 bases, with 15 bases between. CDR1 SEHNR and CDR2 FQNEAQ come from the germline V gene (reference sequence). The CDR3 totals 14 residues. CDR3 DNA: TGTGCCAGCAGCGCTCCGGGCCTAGGGGAAAAACTGTTTTTT. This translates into CASSAPGLGEKLFF.

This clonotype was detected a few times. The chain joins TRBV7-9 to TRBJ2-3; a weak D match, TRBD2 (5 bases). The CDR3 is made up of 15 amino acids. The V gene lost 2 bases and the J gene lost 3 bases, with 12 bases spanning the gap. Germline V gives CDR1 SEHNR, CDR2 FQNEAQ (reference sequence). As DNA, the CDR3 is TGTGCCAGCAGCTTAATTGGGAGTATGACAGATACGCAGTATTTT. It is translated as CASSLIGSMTDTQYF.

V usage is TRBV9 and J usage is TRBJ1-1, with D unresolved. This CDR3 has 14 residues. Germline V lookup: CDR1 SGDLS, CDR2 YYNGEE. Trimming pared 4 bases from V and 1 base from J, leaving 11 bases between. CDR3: CASSPVPGNTEAFF. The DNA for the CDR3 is TGTGCCAGCAGCCCCGTCCCAGGGAACACTGAAGCTTTCTTT.

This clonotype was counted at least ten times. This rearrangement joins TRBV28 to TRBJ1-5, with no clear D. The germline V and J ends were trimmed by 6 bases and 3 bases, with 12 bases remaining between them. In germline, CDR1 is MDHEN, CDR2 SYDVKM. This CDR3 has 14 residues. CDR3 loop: CASSERRINQPQHF. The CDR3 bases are TGTGCCAGCAGCGAAAGACGGATCAATCAGCCCCAGCATTTT.